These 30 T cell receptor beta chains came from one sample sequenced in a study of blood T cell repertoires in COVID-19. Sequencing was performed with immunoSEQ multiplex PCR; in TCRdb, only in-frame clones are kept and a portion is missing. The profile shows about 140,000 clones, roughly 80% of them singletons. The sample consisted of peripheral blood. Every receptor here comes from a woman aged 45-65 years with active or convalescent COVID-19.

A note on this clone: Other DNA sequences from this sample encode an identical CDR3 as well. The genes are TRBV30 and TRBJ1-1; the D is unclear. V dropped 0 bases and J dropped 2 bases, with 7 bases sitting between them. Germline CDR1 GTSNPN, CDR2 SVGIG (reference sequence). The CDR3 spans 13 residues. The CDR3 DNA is TGTGCCTGGAGTGTCGAGAGAAACACTGAAGCTTTCTTT. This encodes CAWSVERNTEAFF.

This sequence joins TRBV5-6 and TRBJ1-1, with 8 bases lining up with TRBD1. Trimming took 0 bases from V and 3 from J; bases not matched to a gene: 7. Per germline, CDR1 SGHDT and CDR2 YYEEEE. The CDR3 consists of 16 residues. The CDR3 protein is CASSLAQGADDTEAFF. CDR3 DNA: TGTGCCAGCAGCTTGGCTCAGGGGGCGGACGACACTGAAGCTTTCTTT.

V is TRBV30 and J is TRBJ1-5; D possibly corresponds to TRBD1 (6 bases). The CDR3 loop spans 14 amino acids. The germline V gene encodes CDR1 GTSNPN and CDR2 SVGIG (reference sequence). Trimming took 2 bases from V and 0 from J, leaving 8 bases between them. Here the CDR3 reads CAWSQGYSNQPQHF. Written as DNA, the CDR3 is TGTGCCTGGAGTCAGGGGTATAGCAATCAGCCCCAGCATTTT.

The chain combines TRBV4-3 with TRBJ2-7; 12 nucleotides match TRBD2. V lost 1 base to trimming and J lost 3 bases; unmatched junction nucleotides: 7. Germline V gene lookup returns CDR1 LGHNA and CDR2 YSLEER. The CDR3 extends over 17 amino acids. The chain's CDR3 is CASSQATLTSGSYEQYF. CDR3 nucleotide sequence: TGCGCCAGCAGCCAAGCCACGCTGACTAGCGGGAGCTACGAGCAGTACTTC.

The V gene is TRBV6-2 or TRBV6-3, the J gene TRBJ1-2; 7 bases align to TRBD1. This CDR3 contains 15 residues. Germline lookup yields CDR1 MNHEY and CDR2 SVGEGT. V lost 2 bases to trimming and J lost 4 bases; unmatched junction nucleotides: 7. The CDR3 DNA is TGTGCCAGCAGTTACAACCCGGACAGGCTCTATGGCTACACCTTC. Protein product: CASSYNPDRLYGYTF.

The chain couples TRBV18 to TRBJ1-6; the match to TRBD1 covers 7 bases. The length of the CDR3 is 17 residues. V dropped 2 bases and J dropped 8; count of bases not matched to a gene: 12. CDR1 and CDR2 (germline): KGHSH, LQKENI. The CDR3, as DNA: TGTGCCAGCTCACCAAGGAGGGGGCAGTCCCTATATTCACCCCTCCACTTT. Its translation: CASSPRRGQSLYSPLHF. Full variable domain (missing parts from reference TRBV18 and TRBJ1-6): NAGVMQNPRHLVRRRGQEARLRCSPMKGHSHVYWYRQLPEEGLKFMVYLQKENIIDESGMPKERFSAEFPKEGPSILRIQQVVRGDSAAYFCASSPRRGQSLYSPLHFGNGTRLTVT.

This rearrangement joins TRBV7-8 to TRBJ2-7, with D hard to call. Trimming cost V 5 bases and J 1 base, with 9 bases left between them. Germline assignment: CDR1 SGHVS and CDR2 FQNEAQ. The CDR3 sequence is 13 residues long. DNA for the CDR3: TGTGCCAGCAGCCGCCTACGGTCCTACGAGCAGTACTTC. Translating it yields CASSRLRSYEQYF.

The CDR3 region has the DNA TGTGCCAGCAGCGTAGGAAGCGGGGGCTCCTACAATGAGCAGTTCTTC. This sequence encodes CASSVGSGGSYNEQFF. The rearrangement links TRBV9 to TRBJ2-1, with 8 bases fitting TRBD2. The CDR3 spans 16 residues. V was pared by 0 bases and J by 0 bases, with 2 bases of the junction left unmatched. Germline V lookup: CDR1 SGDLS, CDR2 YYNGEE. Full variable domain (outside the CDR3, taken from reference TRBV9 and TRBJ2-1): DSGVTQTPKHLITATGQRVTLRCSPRSGDLSVYWYQQSLDQGLQFLIQYYNGEERAKGNILERFSAQQFPDLHSELNLSSLELGDSALYFCASSVGSGGSYNEQFFGPGTRLTVL.

In nucleotides, the CDR3 is TGTGCCAGCAGTCACCCCGGCTCTGGAAACACCATATATTTT. This codes for CASSHPGSGNTIYF. V gene TRBV6-5 combines with J gene TRBJ1-3; D is unclear. This CDR3 comprises 14 residues. CDR1 is MNHEY, CDR2 SVGAGI, per germline. Trimming removed 5 bases from V and 0 bases from J, with 8 bases in between.

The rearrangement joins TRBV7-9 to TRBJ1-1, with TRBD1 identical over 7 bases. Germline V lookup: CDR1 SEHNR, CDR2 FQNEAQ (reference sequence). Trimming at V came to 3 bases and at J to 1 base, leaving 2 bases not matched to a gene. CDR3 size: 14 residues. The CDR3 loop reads CASSLGQKNTEAFF. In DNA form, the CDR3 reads TGTGCCAGCAGCTTGGGACAGAAGAACACTGAAGCTTTCTTT.

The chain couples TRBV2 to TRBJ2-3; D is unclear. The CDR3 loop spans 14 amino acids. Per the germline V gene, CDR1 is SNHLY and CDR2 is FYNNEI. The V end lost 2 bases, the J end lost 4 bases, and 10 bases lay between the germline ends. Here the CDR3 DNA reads TGTGCCAGCAGTGAATCGGGTTTTTCAGATACGCAGTATTTT. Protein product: CASSESGFSDTQYF.

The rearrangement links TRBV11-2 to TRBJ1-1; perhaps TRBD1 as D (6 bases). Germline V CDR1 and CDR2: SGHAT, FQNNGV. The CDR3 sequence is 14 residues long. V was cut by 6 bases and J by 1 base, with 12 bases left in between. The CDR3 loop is CASSRGGANTEAFF. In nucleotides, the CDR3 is TGTGCCAGCAGTAGGGGGGGGGCGAACACTGAAGCTTTCTTT.

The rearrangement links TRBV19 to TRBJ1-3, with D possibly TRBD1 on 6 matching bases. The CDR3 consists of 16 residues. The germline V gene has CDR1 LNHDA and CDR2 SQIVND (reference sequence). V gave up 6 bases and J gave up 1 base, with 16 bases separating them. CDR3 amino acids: CASRTGHIASGNTIYF. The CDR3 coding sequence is TGTGCCAGTAGGACGGGACACATCGCTTCTGGAAACACCATATATTTT.

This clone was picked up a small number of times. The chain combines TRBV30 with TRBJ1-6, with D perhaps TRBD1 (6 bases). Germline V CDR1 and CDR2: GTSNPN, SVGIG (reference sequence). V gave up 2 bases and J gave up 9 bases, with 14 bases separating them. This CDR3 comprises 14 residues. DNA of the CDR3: TGTGCCTGGAGTCCTCACACAGGGTCTTCACCCCTCCACTTT. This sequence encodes CAWSPHTGSSPLHF.

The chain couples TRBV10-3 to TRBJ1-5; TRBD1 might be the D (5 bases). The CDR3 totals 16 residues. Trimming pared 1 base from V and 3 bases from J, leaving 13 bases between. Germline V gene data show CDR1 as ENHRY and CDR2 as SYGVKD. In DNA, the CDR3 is TGTGCCATCAGTGAGTTGGGGGGGGAGGCCAATCAGCCCCAGCATTTT. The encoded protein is CAISELGGEANQPQHF.

The CDR3 protein is CASSRTSEAGSSYNEQFF. In nucleotides, the CDR3 is TGTGCCAGCAGCCGAACTTCGGAGGCTGGCAGCTCCTACAATGAGCAGTTCTTC. The V call is TRBV7-9, the J call TRBJ2-1; TRBD2 is a possible D gene (5 bases). Germline V gene sequence: CDR1 SEHNR, CDR2 FQNEAQ (reference sequence). V was pared by 5 bases and J by 0 bases, with 20 bases between. This CDR3 region has 18 residues.

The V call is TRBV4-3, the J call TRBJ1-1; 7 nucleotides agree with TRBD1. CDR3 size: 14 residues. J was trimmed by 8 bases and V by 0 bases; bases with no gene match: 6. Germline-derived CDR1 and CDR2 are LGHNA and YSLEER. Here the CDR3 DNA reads TGCGCCAGCAGCCAAGATCCACGGGACAGAGAAGCTTTCTTT. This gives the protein CASSQDPRDREAFF.

The CDR3: CASIRAGGEGEQFF. CDR3 in DNA: TGTGCCAGCATTAGGGCAGGGGGAGAGGGTGAGCAGTTCTTC. The chain combines TRBV3-1 (or the pseudogene TRBV3-2) with TRBJ2-1, with 7 bases aligning to TRBD1. This CDR3 has 14 amino acids. CDR1 is LGHDT and CDR2 is YNNKEL in the germline V gene (reference sequence). Unmatched junction bases numbered 12, after V lost 7 bases and J lost 9 bases.

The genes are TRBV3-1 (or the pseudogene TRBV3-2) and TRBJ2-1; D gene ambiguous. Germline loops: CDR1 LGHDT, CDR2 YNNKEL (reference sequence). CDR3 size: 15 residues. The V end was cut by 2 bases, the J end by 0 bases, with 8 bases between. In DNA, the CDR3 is TGTGCCAGCAGCCAACTGCCTAGCTCCTACAATGAGCAGTTCTTC. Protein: CASSQLPSSYNEQFF.

This chain's CDR3 is CASSLTHQPQHF. CDR3 bases: TGTGCCAGCAGCTTGACACATCAGCCCCAGCATTTT. The V call is TRBV5-8, the J call TRBJ1-5; D unclear. There are 12 residues in the CDR3. CDR1 SGHTS and CDR2 YDEGEE come from the germline V gene. V dropped 1 base and J dropped 5 bases, with 4 bases sitting between them.

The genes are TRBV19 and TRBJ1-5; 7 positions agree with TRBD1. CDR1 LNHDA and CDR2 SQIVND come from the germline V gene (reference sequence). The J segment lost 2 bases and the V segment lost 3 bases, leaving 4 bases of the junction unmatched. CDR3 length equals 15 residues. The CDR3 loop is CASSILGQGNQPQHF. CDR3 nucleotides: TGTGCCAGTAGTATTCTCGGACAGGGCAATCAGCCCCAGCATTTT. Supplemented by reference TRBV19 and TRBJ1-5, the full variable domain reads DGGITQSPKYLFRKEGQNVTLSCEQNLNHDAMYWYRQDPGQGLRLIYYSQIVNDFQKGDIAEGYSVSREKKESFPLTVTSAQKNPTAFYLCASSILGQGNQPQHFGDGTRLSIL.

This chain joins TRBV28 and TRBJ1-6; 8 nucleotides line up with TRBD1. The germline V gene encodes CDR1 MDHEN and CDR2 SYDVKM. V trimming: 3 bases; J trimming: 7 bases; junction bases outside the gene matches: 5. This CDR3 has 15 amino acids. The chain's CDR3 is CASSFSGGANSPLHF. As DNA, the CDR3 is TGTGCCAGCAGTTTCTCAGGGGGCGCCAATTCACCCCTCCACTTT.

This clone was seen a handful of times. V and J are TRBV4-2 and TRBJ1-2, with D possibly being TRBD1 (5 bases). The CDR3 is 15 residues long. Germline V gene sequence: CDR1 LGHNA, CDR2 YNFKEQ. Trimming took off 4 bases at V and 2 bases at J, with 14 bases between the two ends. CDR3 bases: TGTGCCAGCAGCCTCTCTTCCGGGGGAAACTATGGCTACACCTTC. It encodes CASSLSSGGNYGYTF.

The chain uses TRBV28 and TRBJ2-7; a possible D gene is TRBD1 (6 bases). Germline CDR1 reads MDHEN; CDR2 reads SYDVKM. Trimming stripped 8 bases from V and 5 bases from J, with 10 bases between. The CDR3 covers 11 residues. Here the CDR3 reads CASLKGDEQYF. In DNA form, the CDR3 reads TGTGCCAGCCTTAAGGGGGACGAGCAGTACTTC.

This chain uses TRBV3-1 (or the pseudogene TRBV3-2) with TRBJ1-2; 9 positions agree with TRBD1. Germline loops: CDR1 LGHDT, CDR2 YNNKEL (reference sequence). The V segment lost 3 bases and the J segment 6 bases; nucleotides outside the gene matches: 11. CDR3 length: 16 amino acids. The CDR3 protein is CASSQGSRDRAHGYTF. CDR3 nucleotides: TGTGCCAGCAGCCAGGGATCTCGGGACAGGGCCCATGGCTACACCTTC.

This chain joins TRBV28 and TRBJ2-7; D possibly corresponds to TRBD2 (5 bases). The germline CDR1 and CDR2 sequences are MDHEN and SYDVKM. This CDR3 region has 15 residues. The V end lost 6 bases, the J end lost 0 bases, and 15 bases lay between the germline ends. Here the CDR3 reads CASRVGWGASYEQYF. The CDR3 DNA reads TGTGCCAGCAGGGTCGGATGGGGAGCCTCCTACGAGCAGTACTTC. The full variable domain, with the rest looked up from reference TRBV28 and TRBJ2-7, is DVKVTQSSRYLVKRTGEKVFLECVQDMDHENMFWYRQDPGLGLRLIYFSYDVKMKEKGDIPEGYSVSREKKERFSLILESASTNQTSMYLCASRVGWGASYEQYFGPGTRLTVT.

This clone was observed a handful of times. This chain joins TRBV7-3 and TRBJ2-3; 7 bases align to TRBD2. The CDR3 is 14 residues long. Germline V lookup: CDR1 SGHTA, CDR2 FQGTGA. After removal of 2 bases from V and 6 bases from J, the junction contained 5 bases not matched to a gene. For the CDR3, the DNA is TGTGCCAGCAGCTTAGGTCGGGAGGACGATACGCAGTATTTT. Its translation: CASSLGREDDTQYF. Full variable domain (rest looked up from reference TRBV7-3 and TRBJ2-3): GAGVSQTPSNKVTEKGKYVELRCDPISGHTALYWYRQSLGQGPEFLIYFQGTGAADDSGLPNDRFFAVRPEGSVSTLKIQRTERGDSAVYLCASSLGREDDTQYFGPGTRLTVL.

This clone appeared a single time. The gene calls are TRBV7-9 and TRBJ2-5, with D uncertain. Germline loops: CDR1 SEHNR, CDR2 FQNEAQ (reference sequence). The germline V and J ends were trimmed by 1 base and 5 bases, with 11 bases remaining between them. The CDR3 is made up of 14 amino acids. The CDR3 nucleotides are TGTGCCAGCAGCTTAGAGGCCGCGCGGGAGACCCAGTACTTC. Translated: CASSLEAARETQYF.

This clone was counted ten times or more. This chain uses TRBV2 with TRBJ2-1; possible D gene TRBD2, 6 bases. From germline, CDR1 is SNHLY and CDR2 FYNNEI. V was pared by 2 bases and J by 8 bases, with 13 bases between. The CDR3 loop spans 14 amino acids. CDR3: CASSELARVDEQFF. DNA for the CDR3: TGTGCCAGCAGTGAACTAGCGCGGGTGGATGAGCAGTTCTTC.

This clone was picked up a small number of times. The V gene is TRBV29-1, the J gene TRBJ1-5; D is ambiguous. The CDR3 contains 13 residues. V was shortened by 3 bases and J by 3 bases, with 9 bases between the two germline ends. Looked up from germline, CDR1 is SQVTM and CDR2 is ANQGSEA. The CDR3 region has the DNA TGCAGCGTTGAGACTGGACTCAATCAGCCCCAGCATTTT. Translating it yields CSVETGLNQPQHF.